This T cell receptor beta chain was recorded in a study of T-cell reconstitution after alpha-beta-depleted transplantation in children (dated by TCRdb to the mid-2010s). Regarding the complete study: T-cell immune reconstitution after TCRalphabeta/CD19-depleted allogeneic hematopoietic cell transplantation in children was quantitatively tracked in the study by means of TCR repertoire profiling. Here is what the overall study found, with its caveats: Over the following months the frequencies of hyperexpanded clones went down, and after one year T-cell counts and TCRbeta diversity were mostly credited to newly produced T cells. In some patients, the high TCRbeta diversity seen at day 60 was put down to recipient T cells and intrathymic progenitors that had survived conditioning. The apparently early alphabetaT-cell count recovery about two months after transplant was reportedly dependent on only several hundred rapidly expanded clones derived from non-depleted graft cells.

Library preparation employed PCR. TCRdb shows the sequencer as Illumina HiSeq 2500. TCR libraries were prepared with molecular barcoding, using unique molecular identifiers to normalize TCRbeta repertoire quantification. TCRdb redid the processing of the public reads, applying fastp at Q25 and MiXCR, and retained in-frame beta chains. Identical CDR3 proteins give one entry, which carries the most common genes and DNA. Here the sample has about 600,000 distinct CDR3 sequences; 20% to 25% occur a single time. The ten top clones hold around 14% of the sample. At the junction V is shortened by 1 base and J by 1 base, with 12 bases in between. CDR1 and CDR2, per the germline V gene, are LGHNA and YSLEER. The CDR3 numbers 16 residues from cysteine through phenylalanine. Only CDR3 DNA is held: 48 bases, read in frame from base 1. The treatment or condition tag for this specimen amounts to: allogeneic hematopoietic cell transplantation with graft depleted of TCRalphabeta T cells and CD19 B cells. The children who served as transplant recipients had been given grafts of TCRalphabeta/CD19-depleted allogeneic hematopoietic cells.

As to this clonotype: This receptor's antigen is unknown. Per-nucleotide qualities are absent, and no much larger clonotype sits a single base away.

This chain is built from TRBV4-3 and TRBJ2-3; a confident D gene designation cannot be given. The source was PBMCs, mostly from graft donor cells, collected 360 days after TCRalphabeta/CD19-depleted stem cell transplant. The origin of this receptor is a boy under two years old who had a stem cell transplant for acute myeloid leukemia, so the T cells may come from the graft donor. The DNA sequence is TGCGCCAGCAGCCAAGTGAGGCCAGTTGGCACAGATACGCAGTATTTT. Its coded protein is CASSQVRPVGTDTQYF.